Below, 31 T cell receptor beta chains from the same sample are listed, as sequenced in a study of blood T cell repertoires in COVID-19. Generated by immunoSEQ multiplex PCR, the TCRdb table keeps only in-frame clones and is missing some. This repertoire shows fewer than 250,000 clones, roughly 80% found once; its top ten account for around 6.5%. Sequenced input: peripheral blood. All receptors derive from a woman aged 55-70 years with active or convalescent COVID-19.

The chain recombines TRBV12-5 with TRBJ2-1; 10 nucleotides align to TRBD2. The V gene's germline CDR1 is LGHNT and CDR2 FRNRAP. Trimming took 2 bases from V and 2 from J; bases not matched to a gene: 3. This CDR3 region has 16 residues. CDR3 sequence reads: CASGLSGRAPYNEQFF. CDR3 coding DNA: TGTGCTAGTGGTTTGAGCGGGAGGGCTCCCTACAATGAGCAGTTCTTC.

The chain uses TRBV21-1 and TRBJ2-5; the DNA was not used to check the table's D call, TRBD1. TRBV21-1 is given as a pseudogene. The CDR3 extends over 13 amino acids. The DNA of the CDR3 is TGTGCCCTAGGTGGGGGCAGTCAAGAGACCCAGTACTTC. This sequence encodes CALGGGSQETQYF.

The chain recombines TRBV19 with TRBJ2-4; 8 bases are a match to TRBD2. J was trimmed by 8 bases and V by 3 bases; bases with no gene match: 9. Germline lookup yields CDR1 LNHDA and CDR2 SQIVND (reference sequence). CDR3 length: 15 amino acids. The CDR3 spells CASSIIGAREDIQYF. For the CDR3, the DNA is TGTGCCAGTAGTATTATCGGGGCGCGGGAGGACATTCAGTACTTC.

The chain has TRBV3-1 (or the pseudogene TRBV3-2) and TRBJ1-2; the D gene is possibly TRBD1 (5 bases). Germline V lookup: CDR1 LGHDT, CDR2 YNNKEL (reference sequence). The CDR3 sequence is 16 residues long. Trimming left V 4 bases short and J 5 bases short, with 20 bases between. The CDR3 loop is CASSRGRTTGLYGYTF. The DNA for the CDR3 is TGTGCCAGCAGCCGGGGCCGGACAACAGGTTTATATGGCTACACCTTC.

The chain couples TRBV19 to TRBJ1-2, with D tentatively TRBD1 (6 bases). V lost 4 bases and J 2 bases, leaving 8 bases between the germline ends. CDR3 size: 13 residues. Per germline, CDR1 LNHDA and CDR2 SQIVND (reference sequence). The CDR3 here is CASSKGVNYGYTF. CDR3 in DNA: TGTGCCAGTAGTAAGGGGGTAAACTATGGCTACACCTTC.

The rearrangement links TRBV27 to TRBJ2-7; tentative D call: TRBD2 (6 bases). The CDR3 is 13 residues long. The V gene's germline CDR1 is MNHEY and CDR2 SMNVEV (reference sequence). V was trimmed by 6 bases and J by 7 bases, leaving 16 bases between them. The CDR3, as DNA: TGTGCCAGCAGCCCGCGGGGACCGGGGGAGCAGTACGTC. Encoded protein: CASSPRGPGEQYV.

For the CDR3, the DNA is TGTGCCAGCAGAACCGGGACAGGCGCCTCCTATAATTCACCCCTCCACTTT. Translated, it gives CASRTGTGASYNSPLHF. V and J are TRBV28 and TRBJ1-6; 8 bases fit TRBD1. V shed 6 bases, J shed 0 bases, and the junction held 7 bases outside the gene matches. The CDR3 runs 17 residues. Germline V CDR1 and CDR2: MDHEN, SYDVKM. Variable domain in full (rest from reference TRBV28 and TRBJ1-6): DVKVTQSSRYLVKRTGEKVFLECVQDMDHENMFWYRQDPGLGLRLIYFSYDVKMKEKGDIPEGYSVSREKKERFSLILESASTNQTSMYLCASRTGTGASYNSPLHFGNGTRLTVT.

The V and J genes are TRBV4-2 and TRBJ1-4; 7 positions agree with TRBD1. Germline V gene lookup returns CDR1 LGHNA and CDR2 YNFKEQ. CDR3 length: 17 residues. V was pared by 4 bases and J by 7 bases, with 15 bases of the junction left unmatched. The CDR3 nucleotides are TGTGCCAGCAGCCGGGGACAGTCCGCTTTAATGGGTGAAAAACTGTTTTTT. This gives the protein CASSRGQSALMGEKLFF.

The chain joins TRBV10-3 to TRBJ2-7; weak D call: TRBD2 (6 bases). Trimming took 3 bases from V and 3 from J, leaving 12 bases between them. The CDR3 length is 14 residues. Germline V lookup: CDR1 ENHRY, CDR2 SYGVKD. For the CDR3, the DNA is TGTGCCATCAGTGACAGGACTATATTCTACGAGCAGTACTTC. This codes for CAISDRTIFYEQYF.

The genes are TRBV11-2 and TRBJ1-4; the D gene is possibly TRBD1 (6 bases). Germline V gives CDR1 SGHAT, CDR2 FQNNGV. V was pared by 4 bases and J by 13 bases, with 10 bases between. The CDR3 totals 11 residues. The chain's CDR3 is CASSSQGILFF. CDR3 DNA sequence: TGTGCCAGCAGCTCACAGGGTATACTGTTTTTT.

J is TRBJ1-1 and V is TRBV7-9; D is ambiguous. V lost 0 bases to trimming and J lost 1 base, with 12 bases between them. Per the germline V gene, CDR1 is SEHNR and CDR2 is FQNEAQ (reference sequence). The CDR3 is made up of 16 amino acids. The CDR3: CASSLAGLNPNTEAFF. DNA of the CDR3: TGTGCCAGCAGCTTAGCGGGCCTTAACCCGAACACTGAAGCTTTCTTT.

The CDR3: CASSQGYRAGNQPQHF. The CDR3 nucleotides are TGTGCCAGCAGCCAAGGATACAGGGCAGGCAATCAGCCCCAGCATTTT. The chain is built from TRBV3-1 (or the pseudogene TRBV3-2) and TRBJ1-5; a weak D match, TRBD1 (6 bases). The CDR3 has 16 residues. Germline assignment: CDR1 LGHDT and CDR2 YNNKEL (reference sequence). Trimming left V 1 base short and J 2 bases short, with 12 bases between.

The chain carries TRBV18 and TRBJ2-7, with D tentatively TRBD1 (6 bases). The CDR3 totals 13 residues. Looked up from germline, CDR1 is KGHSH and CDR2 is LQKENI. Trimming took 5 bases from V and 6 from J, leaving 14 bases between them. CDR3 residues: CASSDRQKGEQYV. The DNA of the CDR3 is TGTGCCAGCTCAGACAGGCAAAAGGGCGAGCAGTACGTC.

The chain links TRBV11-1 to TRBJ2-7, with 7 nucleotides matching TRBD2. V lost 5 bases to trimming and J lost 3 bases; unmatched junction nucleotides: 10. The length of the CDR3 is 15 residues. Germline values: CDR1 SGHAT, CDR2 FQDESV (reference sequence). DNA of the CDR3: TGTGCCAGCAGCGCCACTAGCGACGGTAACTACGAGCAGTACTTC. The encoded protein is CASSATSDGNYEQYF.

There are a few counts of this clone. V gene TRBV2 combines with J gene TRBJ1-2; 9 bases are a match to TRBD1. V was pared by 10 bases and J by 6 bases, with 6 bases of the junction left unmatched. The CDR3 is made up of 12 amino acids. Germline CDR1 is SNHLY and CDR2 is FYNNEI. In DNA, the CDR3 is TGTGCCACCCGAGGGACAGGGAATGGCTACACCTTC. Translated, it gives CATRGTGNGYTF.

This clone was observed many times. This chain connects TRBV19 to TRBJ1-3; possibly TRBD1 for D (5 bases). The CDR3 runs 17 residues. Per germline, CDR1 LNHDA and CDR2 SQIVND (reference sequence). The ends were cut back, 3 bases at V and 0 bases at J, with 15 bases in the middle. The CDR3 bases are TGTGCCAGTAGTATCTCGGCTGGACAAGTCTCTGGAAACACCATATATTTT. Protein sequence: CASSISAGQVSGNTIYF.

This clone was recorded only once. The V and J genes are TRBV11-2 and TRBJ2-1; no clear D gene. The CDR3 contains 16 residues. V was pared by 1 base and J by 3 bases, with 13 bases between. Germline CDR1 SGHAT, CDR2 FQNNGV. CDR3 DNA: TGTGCCAGCAGCTTAGGGCGTAATCTAGTCTACAATGAGCAGTTCTTC. Its translation is CASSLGRNLVYNEQFF.

The chain is built from TRBV5-1 and TRBJ1-2; TRBD1 might be the D (6 bases). Germline values: CDR1 SGHRS, CDR2 YFSETQ. This CDR3 spans 12 amino acids. Trimming cost V 0 bases and J 6 bases, with 6 bases left between them. This CDR3 reads CASSLDRDGYTF. DNA of the CDR3: TGCGCCAGCAGCTTGGACAGGGATGGCTACACCTTC.

This clone has more than one count but fewer than ten. This chain connects TRBV5-6 to TRBJ1-3, with D possibly being TRBD1 (6 bases). This CDR3 comprises 15 residues. Germline V gene data show CDR1 as SGHDT and CDR2 as YYEEEE. The ends were cut back, 6 bases at V and 0 bases at J, with 13 bases in the middle. CDR3 protein: CASTTTGLSGNTIYF. The CDR3 DNA is TGTGCCAGCACCACGACAGGACTCTCTGGAAACACCATATATTTT.

The chain combines TRBV15 with TRBJ2-1; TRBD1 is a possible D gene (5 bases). The CDR3 is 16 residues long. V dropped 3 bases and J dropped 2 bases, with 14 bases sitting between them. Germline values: CDR1 LNHNV, CDR2 YYDKDF (reference sequence). This CDR3 reads CATSRSDSPPYNEQFF. The CDR3 bases are TGTGCCACCAGCAGGTCCGACAGCCCTCCCTACAATGAGCAGTTCTTC. Based on the CDR3 plus reference TRBV15 and TRBJ2-1, the full variable domain is DAMVIQNPRYQVTQFGKPVTLSCSQTLNHNVMYWYQQKSSQAPKLLFHYYDKDFNNEADTPDNFQSRRPNTSFCFLDIRSPGLGDTAMYLCATSRSDSPPYNEQFFGPGTRLTVL.

This clone was counted only a few times. This sequence joins TRBV2 and TRBJ1-5; 7 positions match TRBD1. With V trimmed by 6 bases and J by 1 base, 3 bases remained unmatched. Germline assignment: CDR1 SNHLY and CDR2 FYNNEI. This CDR3 has 14 residues. In nucleotides, the CDR3 is TGTGCCAGCAGGGACAGGCACAGCAATCAGCCCCAGCATTTT. Translated, it gives CASRDRHSNQPQHF.

The chain recombines TRBV2 with TRBJ1-2, with 7 bases that match TRBD1. V lost 6 bases to trimming and J lost 7 bases; unmatched junction nucleotides: 5. Germline CDR1 is SNHLY and CDR2 is FYNNEI. The CDR3 has 12 amino acids. CDR3 in amino acids: CASRPPGGGYTF. The CDR3 bases are TGTGCCAGCAGGCCCCCAGGGGGTGGCTACACCTTC. Using reference TRBV2 and TRBJ1-2 for the parts outside the CDR3, the full variable domain is EPEVTQTPSHQVTQMGQEVILRCVPISNHLYFYWYRQILGQKVEFLVSFYNNEISEKSEIFDDQFSVERPDGSNFTLKIRSTKLEDSAMYFCASRPPGGGYTFGSGTRLTVV.

V usage is TRBV4-2 and J usage is TRBJ2-2; 14 positions agree with TRBD2. The germline gives CDR1 LGHNA, CDR2 YNFKEQ. V shed 1 base and J 6 bases; nucleotides not matched to a gene: 4. The CDR3 is made up of 17 amino acids. CDR3 coding DNA: TGTGCCAGCAGCCAAGGGACTAGCGGGGGGAGGGCCGGGGAGCTGTTTTTT. It encodes CASSQGTSGGRAGELFF.

The rearrangement links TRBV5-4 to TRBJ1-4; D gene ambiguous. Trimming removed 0 bases at V and 8 bases at J, with 8 bases between. The CDR3 is 13 residues long. CDR1 and CDR2 from the germline V gene are SGHNT and YYREEE (reference sequence). CDR3 region: CASSLGTPEKLFF. The CDR3 DNA reads as TGTGCCAGCAGCTTGGGTACACCGGAAAAACTGTTTTTT.

The chain joins TRBV5-1 to TRBJ2-3; 11 bases fit TRBD1. The CDR3 runs to 16 residues. Germline-derived CDR1 and CDR2 are SGHRS and YFSETQ. Losses at the gene ends were 4 bases for V and 3 bases for J; bases not matched to a gene: 7. This chain's CDR3 is CASSVSGTGGTDTQYF. CDR3 sequence (DNA): TGCGCCAGCAGCGTCTCCGGGACAGGGGGAACAGATACGCAGTATTTT.

This clone was found a few times. This chain connects TRBV28 to TRBJ1-4; 7 nucleotides line up with TRBD1. The germline CDR1 and CDR2 sequences are MDHEN and SYDVKM. V gave up 10 bases and J gave up 7 bases; unmatched junction bases: 9. This CDR3 spans 13 amino acids. CDR3 coding DNA: TGTGCCACCACCGGGACAGTGCGTGAAAAACTGTTTTTT. The encoded protein is CATTGTVREKLFF.

The rearrangement links TRBV2 to TRBJ2-6; weak D call: TRBD1 (6 bases). The CDR3 spans 17 residues. Trimming left V 6 bases short and J 0 bases short, with 15 bases between. The germline gives CDR1 SNHLY, CDR2 FYNNEI. DNA of the CDR3: TGTGCCAGCAGCTCAGGGGTCCAGATCTCTGGGGCCAACGTCCTGACTTTC. It translates to CASSSGVQISGANVLTF.

The chain combines TRBV11-2 with TRBJ2-1; TRBD1 matches 10 bases. This CDR3 is 15 amino acids long. Per the germline V gene, CDR1 is SGHAT and CDR2 is FQNNGV. The V and J ends lost 3 bases and 5 bases, in that order; junction bases with no gene match: 4. The CDR3 DNA reads TGTGCCAGCAGCTTTCCGGGACAGGGGAACAATGAGCAGTTCTTC. Residues: CASSFPGQGNNEQFF.

The rearrangement links TRBV2 to TRBJ1-2; D unclear. Germline CDR1 reads SNHLY; CDR2 reads FYNNEI. This CDR3 has 12 residues. V was trimmed by 4 bases and J by 10 bases, leaving 13 bases between them. CDR3: CASSVRFPFYTF. The CDR3 DNA is TGTGCCAGCAGTGTCAGGTTTCCGTTCTACACCTTC.

This chain connects TRBV19 to TRBJ1-5; 9 bases agree with TRBD1. Losses at the gene ends were 4 bases for V and 3 bases for J; bases not matched to a gene: 4. In germline, CDR1 is LNHDA, CDR2 SQIVND (reference sequence). The CDR3 runs to 15 residues. DNA for the CDR3: TGTGCCAGTAGTAGGGGACAGGGATACAATCAGCCCCAGCATTTT. Its translation is CASSRGQGYNQPQHF.

The J gene is TRBJ2-5, the V gene TRBV6-2 or TRBV6-3; 11 bases are a match to TRBD2. CDR1 and CDR2 from the germline V gene are MNHEY and SVGEGT. The CDR3 is 14 amino acids. V dropped 5 bases and J dropped 4; count of bases not matched to a gene: 3. The CDR3 spells CASSAGTSGETQYF. In DNA, the CDR3 is TGTGCCAGCAGTGCCGGGACTAGCGGAGAGACCCAGTACTTC.